This entry concerns a single T cell receptor (beta chain). What it binds is not known. This record belongs to a study of CD8+ T cells in alopecia areata. For the study at large: For the treated group, dosing was oral tofacitinib at 5 to 10 mg twice daily. General study points: Within the top 100, expanded CD8+ clones significantly decreased with tofacitinib, as did scalp clonality.

Treatment described: oral pan-JAK inhibitor, 5-10 mg twice daily. CDR3 length: 13 residues. Trimming pared 4 bases from V and 4 bases from J, leaving 13 bases between. Germline CDR1 is SQVTM and CDR2 is ANQGSEA. Sequencing used cDNA as its template, made by extracting RNA and reverse transcribing it. Clones were sequenced by immunoSEQ multiplex PCR, and TCRdb holds only the in-frame ones, with some missing. The sample contains around 97,000 clones, 65% to 90% of which appear only once. The V gene is TRBV29-1, the J gene TRBJ1-2; a possible D gene is TRBD1 (6 bases). The clonotype was recovered from a human donor with alopecia areata. The source was CD8+ T cells sorted from blood, collected at roughly week 30, from a patient treated with tofacitinib. As DNA, the CDR3 is TGCAGCGTTGCGCCAGGGGAGGCCTATGGCTACACCTTC. This translates into CSVAPGEAYGYTF.